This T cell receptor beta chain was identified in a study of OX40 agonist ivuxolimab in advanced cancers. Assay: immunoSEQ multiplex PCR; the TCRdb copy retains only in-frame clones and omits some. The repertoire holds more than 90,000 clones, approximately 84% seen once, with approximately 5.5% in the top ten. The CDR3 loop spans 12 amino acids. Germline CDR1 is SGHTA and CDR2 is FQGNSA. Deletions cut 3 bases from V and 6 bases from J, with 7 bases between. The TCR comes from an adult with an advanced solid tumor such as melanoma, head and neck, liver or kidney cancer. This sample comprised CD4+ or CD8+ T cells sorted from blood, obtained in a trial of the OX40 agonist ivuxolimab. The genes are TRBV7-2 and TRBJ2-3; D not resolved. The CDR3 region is CASSFPTDTQYF. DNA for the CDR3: TGTGCCAGCAGCTTCCCTACGGATACGCAGTATTTT. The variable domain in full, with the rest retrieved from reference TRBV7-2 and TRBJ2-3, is GAGVSQSPSNKVTEKGKDVELRCDPISGHTALYWYRQSLGQGLEFLIYFQGNSAPDKSGLPSDRFSAERTGGSVSTLTIQRTQQEDSAVYLCASSFPTDTQYFGPGTRLTVL.